These T cell receptor beta chains were read from a single sample in a study of T cell repertoires in breast cancer. MiXCR, run by TCRdb on the emulsion pairing reads, gives a single entry per CDR3 protein. The sample yields roughly 40,000 distinct CDR3 sequences, 45% seen once. Sequencing was performed on CD8+ T cells. These receptors were collected from a pool of human donors with breast cancer or a healthy control (not recorded which). The CDR3 runs from the conserved cysteine through the conserved F or W. Fields, in order: clone size, D gene, V gene, J gene, CDR3 protein, CDR3 DNA. The D gene is left open where the match is weak. Rows give clone size only sometimes, using once, few, many, or a class for an expanded clone.

>few|.|TRBV20-1|TRBJ2-1
CSARDPLKTYNEQFF
TGCAGTGCTAGAGATCCTCTAAAGACCTACAATGAGCAGTTCTTC
>.|TRBD2|TRBV2|TRBJ2-2
CASSVRSSGGDDENTGELFF
TGTGCCAGCAGTGTTAGATCAAGCGGGGGCGACGATGAGAACACCGGGGAGCTGTTTTTC
>few|TRBD1|TRBV6-1|TRBJ2-7
CASSPGTGGPYEQYF
TGTGCCAGCAGCCCCGGGACAGGGGGTCCTTACGAGCAGTACTTC
>few|.|TRBV5-1|TRBJ1-4
CASSPEGPGSYNEKLFF
TGCGCCAGCAGTCCGGAGGGGCCGGGAAGCTATAATGAAAAACTGTTTTTT
>few|.|TRBV28|TRBJ2-7
CASSLGSWAEQYF
TGTGCCAGCAGTTTAGGTAGTTGGGCCGAGCAGTACTTC
>.|.|TRBV12-3/TRBV12-4|TRBJ1-1
CASNGAWGTEAFF
TGTGCCAGCAATGGGGCCTGGGGCACTGAAGCTTTCTTT
>.|.|TRBV6-1|TRBJ2-6
CASRYSGANVLTF
TGTGCCAGCAGGTACTCTGGGGCCAACGTCCTGACTTTC
>few|.|TRBV20-1|TRBJ2-7
CSASPRGFDYEQYF
TGCAGTGCTTCCCCTCGGGGTTTTGACTACGAGCAGTACTTC
>few|.|TRBV19|TRBJ1-1
CASSDATGEMNTEAFF
TGTGCCAGTAGTGATGCGACAGGAGAAATGAACACTGAAGCTTTCTTT
>.|TRBD2|TRBV6-1|TRBJ2-1
CASSGLAGGGEQFF
TGTGCCAGCAGTGGGCTAGCGGGAGGGGGTGAGCAGTTCTTC
>many|.|TRBV25-1|TRBJ1-1
CASSLWNTEAFF
TGTGCCAGCAGTTTATGGAACACTGAAGCTTTCTTT
>.|.|TRBV12-3/TRBV12-4|TRBJ2-3
CASSLVSGADTQYF
TGTGCCAGCAGTTTAGTGTCCGGGGCAGATACGCAGTATTTT
>.|.|TRBV4-2|TRBJ1-5
CAGSQDRRGAQHF
TGTGCCGGCAGCCAAGATAGGAGGGGAGCCCAGCATTTT
>.|.|TRBV3-1|TRBJ1-2
CASSQDSAGVGYGYTF
TGTGCCAGCAGCCAAGACTCCGCAGGGGTCGGCTATGGCTACACCTTC
>few|.|TRBV4-1|TRBJ1-2
CASSLRTGPNYGYTF
TGCGCCAGCAGCCTGCGAACAGGTCCCAACTATGGCTACACCTTC
>few|.|TRBV7-9|TRBJ1-1
CASSFPVPGLDTEAFF
TGTGCCAGCAGCTTCCCAGTGCCAGGCCTAGACACTGAAGCTTTCTTT
>.|TRBD1|TRBV3-1|TRBJ2-1
CASSLRDRGDNEQFF
TGTGCCAGCAGCCTCCGGGACAGGGGCGACAATGAGCAGTTCTTC
>.|TRBD1|TRBV4-2|TRBJ2-3
CVSGRGLSTDTQYF
TGTGTCAGCGGCAGGGGGCTCAGCACAGATACGCAGTATTTT
>.|.|TRBV2|TRBJ1-6
CASSEKYQSPPTLHF
TGTGCCAGCAGTGAAAAGTACCAGTCTCCTCCAACCCTCCACTTT
>.|.|TRBV12-3/TRBV12-4|TRBJ2-5
CAIAISLQTQYF
TGTGCCATCGCGATTAGCCTCCAGACCCAGTACTTC
>once|TRBD1|TRBV10-3|TRBJ1-5
CATTGTGNQPQHF
TGTGCCACCACCGGGACAGGCAATCAGCCCCAGCATTTT
>.|TRBD1|TRBV29-1|TRBJ2-7
CSVGGHRGRYEQYF
TGCAGCGTTGGTGGACACAGGGGACGGTACGAGCAGTACTTC
>.|.|TRBV25-1|TRBJ1-2
CAGSESVPSYGYTF
TGTGCCGGCAGTGAATCAGTACCGAGCTATGGCTACACCTTC
>.|TRBD1|TRBV7-2|TRBJ1-5
CASSGQAGQPQHF
TGTGCCAGCAGTGGACAGGCGGGGCAGCCCCAGCATTTT
>few|.|TRBV2|TRBJ1-1
CASSRDGNTEAFF
TGTGCCAGCAGTCGGGACGGCAACACTGAAGCTTTCTTT
>few|TRBD2|TRBV4-1|TRBJ2-1
CASSQGISGSYEQFF
TGCGCCAGCAGCCAAGGAATTAGCGGGAGCTATGAGCAGTTCTTC
>.|.|TRBV5-1|TRBJ1-1
CASSLAGGARNTEAFF
TGCGCCAGCAGCTTGGCCGGGGGGGCGCGGAACACTGAAGCTTTCTTT
>few|TRBD2|TRBV25-1|TRBJ2-5
CASSGDSGVDETQYF
TGTGCCAGCAGTGGGGATAGCGGGGTGGATGAGACCCAGTACTTC
>.|.|TRBV3-1|TRBJ1-1
CASSPDLPGPETGFF
TGTGCCAGCAGCCCGGACCTCCCGGGACCCGAGACCGGTTTCTTT
>.|.|TRBV11-1|TRBJ1-2
CASSTKGPSNYGYTF
TGTGCCAGCAGCACAAAGGGACCGAGCAACTATGGCTACACCTTC
>many|.|TRBV15|TRBJ1-6
CATSRDKALSSPLHF
TGTGCCACCAGCAGAGATAAGGCACTAAGTTCACCCCTCCACTTT
>few|.|TRBV6-5|TRBJ1-2
CASSILGQSNYGYTF
TGTGCCAGCAGCATATTAGGACAGAGTAACTATGGCTACACCTTC
>.|.|TRBV28|TRBJ1-4
CASSLFPALTNEKLFF
TGTGCCAGCAGTTTATTCCCCGCTTTAACTAATGAAAAACTGTTTTTT
>once|.|TRBV6-5|TRBJ1-2
CASSYSISVGHLGYTF
TGTGCCAGCAGTTACTCGATCAGTGTTGGGCATCTCGGCTACACCTTC
>few|.|TRBV2|TRBJ2-1
CASSESHELNEQFF
TGTGCCAGCAGTGAAAGCCACGAATTAAATGAGCAGTTCTTC
>.|.|TRBV6-1|TRBJ2-1
CASSPQPVGEQFF
TGTGCCAGCAGCCCCCAGCCAGTGGGTGAGCAGTTCTTC
>.|.|TRBV20-1|TRBJ2-3
CSAATRRLSTDTQYF
TGCAGTGCCGCGACGAGGCGCTTATCCACAGATACGCAGTATTTT
>.|.|TRBV3-1|TRBJ2-5
CASSRALSGSETQYF
TGTGCCAGCAGCCGCGCCCTTAGCGGATCTGAGACCCAGTACTTC
>.|.|TRBV20-1|TRBJ2-3
CSAQTGTTSTDTQYF
TGCAGTGCTCAGACGGGGACAACTAGCACAGATACGCAGTATTTT
>many|.|TRBV20-1|TRBJ1-1
CSAARRGNTEAFF
TGCAGTGCCGCCCGCAGGGGTAACACTGAAGCTTTCTTT
>.|.|TRBV29-1|TRBJ2-7
CSVEEPTGYEQYF
TGCAGCGTTGAAGAGCCCACAGGGTATGAGCAGTACTTC
>few|TRBD1|TRBV6-1|TRBJ1-1
CASRLQGATPRAFF
TGTGCCAGCAGGCTACAGGGGGCCACCCCCCGAGCTTTCTTT
>.|.|TRBV30|TRBJ1-1
CAWKVRGLNTEAFF
TGTGCCTGGAAGGTCAGGGGACTGAACACTGAAGCTTTCTTT
>few|TRBD1|TRBV28|TRBJ2-7
CASTLQTGDSYEQYF
TGTGCCAGCACCTTACAGACAGGGGATTCCTACGAGCAGTACTTC
>few|TRBD1|TRBV19|TRBJ1-1
CASRPGQLNTEAFF
TGTGCCAGTAGACCGGGACAGTTGAACACTGAAGCTTTCTTT
>.|.|TRBV20-1|TRBJ2-1
CSATDPRDLRGQFF
TGCAGTGCCACCGACCCACGGGATCTCAGGGGGCAGTTCTTC
>.|TRBD2|TRBV25-1|TRBJ2-3
CASSEPTSGRDTQYF
TGTGCCAGCAGTGAACCTACTAGCGGACGAGATACGCAGTATTTT
>.|TRBD2|TRBV30|TRBJ2-3
CAEGREEETDTQYF
TGTGCAGAAGGGCGGGAGGAGGAAACAGATACGCAGTATTTT
>few|.|TRBV7-6|TRBJ2-7
CASSLASETYEQYF
TGTGCCAGCAGCTTAGCGTCAGAGACCTACGAGCAGTACTTC
>few|.|TRBV15|TRBJ1-2
CATRPGPNPNYGYTF
TGTGCCACCAGACCGGGACCGAATCCTAACTATGGCTACACCTTC
>.|.|TRBV7-2|TRBJ1-2
CASSPRASSLYTF
TGTGCCAGCAGCCCCCGGGCCTCCTCTCTCTACACCTTC
>.|TRBD1|TRBV7-9|TRBJ1-1
CASSSRTGARTEAFF
TGTGCCAGCAGCTCCCGGACAGGGGCAAGGACTGAGGCTTTCTTT
>.|TRBD2|TRBV13|TRBJ2-1
CASSLTRGGSYNEQFF
TGTGCCAGCAGCTTAACTCGGGGGGGCTCCTACAATGAGCAGTTCTTC